This TCR beta chain stems from a study of cytomegalovirus exposure and HLA in healthy donors (dated by TCRdb to the late 2010s). Background on the whole study: A later analysis indicated that the 130 or so validation repertoires were generated on the platform also employed for the roughly 730 repertoires of the first cohort. The study was designed to test whether signatures of past pathogen exposure could be identified by cataloging public T cell receptors. Besides the first cohort of more than 650 subjects, a separate validation cohort made up of roughly 130 different subjects was used. To predict cytomegalovirus infection status, the study brought together high-throughput TCR immunosequencing, statistical association of individual TCRs with disease status, and machine learning.

The full study reports these points: Of the cluster scores, about 94% were above 0 in a later analysis, which found that TCRs clustered in the first cohort also tended to co-occur in the 130 or so validation repertoires. The classifier was reported to diagnose cytomegalovirus status with high specificity and sensitivity in both the original and validation cohorts. Across donors, most TCR sequences were observed very rarely, whereas some public TCRs were present in many individuals. Three of the identified cytomegalovirus-associated TCR beta chains were confirmed in vitro to be specific for cytomegalovirus antigens. A later analysis lacked HLA typing for the validation cohort, so it scored co-occurrence in that cohort across all 110 or so repertoires. A total of 150 to 200 TCR beta chains were listed by the study as associated with cytomegalovirus. The authors suggested that the approach could potentially be generalized to other disease states and immunological phenotypes.

The method behind the library was the immunoSEQ multiplex PCR assay. In the original analysis: To diagnose cytomegalovirus status from the catalog of TCR beta chain sequences, a statistical classification framework was built. The immuneACCESS repertoire file appears here via TCRdb, limited to in-frame rearrangements. These files lack a portion of the clones; in checked studies, under half of the deficit traces to unresolved V genes, and the cause of the others is not known. The D gene and trimming were derived from the DNA, and the V and J assignments and clone size from that table. Present in this sample are about 150,000 clones, more than 75% of which were seen just once. The ten top clones hold 2.5% to 3.5% of the sample. Donors formed part of the validation cohort, which comprised 120 subjects and was distinct from the first cohort of 550 to 850 subjects. Notes on this clone: Its antigen is still unknown. No much larger clone exists at a distance of one base, and base qualities are not known.

Its CDR3 holds 18 amino acids, cysteine through phenylalanine. Of all the DNA, just the CDR3 is kept, 54 bases in frame from base 1. Based on the germline V gene, the CDR1 and CDR2 sequences are SGHTA and FQGNSA. V lost 4 bases and J lost 3 bases, and the count of bases not matched to a germline gene is 13. The rearranged segments are TRBV7-2 and TRBJ2-4, with 9 bases matching TRBD1. The sequenced sample was PBMCs. The receptor's source is a man aged 18 to 30 in good health and CMV-seronegative. The CDR3 corresponds to CASSSRDRVIDGKNIQYF. The nucleotide sequence is TGTGCCAGCAGCTCTAGGGACAGGGTAATCGACGGCAAAAACATTCAGTACTTC. Where the CDR3 stops, the reference TRBV7-2 and TRBJ2-4 genes take over; the full variable domain is GAGVSQSPSNKVTEKGKDVELRCDPISGHTALYWYRQSLGQGLEFLIYFQGNSAPDKSGLPSDRFSAERTGGSVSTLTIQRTQQEDSAVYLCASSSRDRVIDGKNIQYFGAGTRLSVL.